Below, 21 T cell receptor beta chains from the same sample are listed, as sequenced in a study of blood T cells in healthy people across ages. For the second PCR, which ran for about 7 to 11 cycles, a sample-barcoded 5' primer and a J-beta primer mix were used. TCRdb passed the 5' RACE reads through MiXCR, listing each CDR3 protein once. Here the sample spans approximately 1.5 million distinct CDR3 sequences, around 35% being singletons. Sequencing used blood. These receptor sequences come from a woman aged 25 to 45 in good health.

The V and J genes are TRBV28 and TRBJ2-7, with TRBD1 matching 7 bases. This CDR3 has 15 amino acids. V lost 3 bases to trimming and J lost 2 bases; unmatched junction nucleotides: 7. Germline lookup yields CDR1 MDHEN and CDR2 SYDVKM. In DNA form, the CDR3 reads TGTGCCAGCAGTTTGCTTCCCAGGGGGACCTACGAGCAGTACTTC. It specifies CASSLLPRGTYEQYF.

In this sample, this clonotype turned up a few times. This chain's CDR3 is CASSQEWGLYYEQYF. The CDR3 DNA sequence: TGTGCCAGCAGCCAAGAGTGGGGGCTTTACTACGAGCAGTACTTC. The chain joins TRBV4-2 to TRBJ2-7, with TRBD1 as a possible D gene (6 bases). The CDR3 totals 15 residues. Trimming left V 0 bases short and J 3 bases short, with 12 bases between. The germline CDR1 and CDR2 sequences are LGHNA and YNFKEQ.

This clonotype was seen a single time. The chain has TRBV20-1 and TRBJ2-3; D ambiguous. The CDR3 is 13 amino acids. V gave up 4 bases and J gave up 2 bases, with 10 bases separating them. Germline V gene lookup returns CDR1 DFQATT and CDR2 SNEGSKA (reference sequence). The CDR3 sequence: CSAINGPTDTQYF. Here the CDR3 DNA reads TGCAGTGCTATTAACGGCCCCACAGATACGCAGTATTTT.

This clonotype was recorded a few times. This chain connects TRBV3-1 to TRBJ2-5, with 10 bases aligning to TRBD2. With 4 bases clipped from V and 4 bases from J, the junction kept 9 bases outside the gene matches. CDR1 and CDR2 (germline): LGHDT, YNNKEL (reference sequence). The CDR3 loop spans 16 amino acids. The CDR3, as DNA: TGTGCCAGCAGCCTTCGATCTAGCGGGGGAAGAGAGACCCAGTACTTC. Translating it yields CASSLRSSGGRETQYF.

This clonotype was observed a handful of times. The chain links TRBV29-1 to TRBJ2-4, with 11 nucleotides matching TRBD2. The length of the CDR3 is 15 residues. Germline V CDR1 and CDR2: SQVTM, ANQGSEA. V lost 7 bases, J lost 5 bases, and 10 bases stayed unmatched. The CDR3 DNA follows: TGCAGCGCACTGGGGACTAGCGGACCAGAAAACATTCAGTACTTC. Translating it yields CSALGTSGPENIQYF.

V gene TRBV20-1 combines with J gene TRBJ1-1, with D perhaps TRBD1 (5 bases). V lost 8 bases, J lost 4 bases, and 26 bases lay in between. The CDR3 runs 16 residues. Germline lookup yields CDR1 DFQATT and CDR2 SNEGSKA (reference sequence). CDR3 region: CSTPRDGGARGTEAFF. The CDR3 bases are TGCAGTACTCCGAGAGACGGTGGGGCACGCGGCACTGAAGCTTTCTTT.

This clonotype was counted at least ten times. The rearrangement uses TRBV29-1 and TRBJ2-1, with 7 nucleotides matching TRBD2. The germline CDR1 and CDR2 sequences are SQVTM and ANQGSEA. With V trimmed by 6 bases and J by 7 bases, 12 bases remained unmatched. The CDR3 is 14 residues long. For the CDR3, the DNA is TGCAGCGTCCGTAGCGGGCTACCTCCTAATGAGCAGTTCTTC. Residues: CSVRSGLPPNEQFF.

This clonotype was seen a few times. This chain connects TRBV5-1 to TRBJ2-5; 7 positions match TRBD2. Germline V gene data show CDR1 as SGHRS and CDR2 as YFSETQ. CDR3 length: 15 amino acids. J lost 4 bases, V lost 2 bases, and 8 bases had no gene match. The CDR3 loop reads CASSFGTIIRETQYF. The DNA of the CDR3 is TGCGCCAGCAGCTTCGGGACTATCATCCGAGAGACCCAGTACTTC.

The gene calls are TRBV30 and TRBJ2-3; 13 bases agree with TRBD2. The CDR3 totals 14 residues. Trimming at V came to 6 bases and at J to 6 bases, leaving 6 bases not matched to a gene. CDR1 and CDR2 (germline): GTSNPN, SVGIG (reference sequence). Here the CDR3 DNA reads TGTGCCTGCGGACTAGCGGGGGCCGGGGATACGCAGTATTTT. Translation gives CACGLAGAGDTQYF.

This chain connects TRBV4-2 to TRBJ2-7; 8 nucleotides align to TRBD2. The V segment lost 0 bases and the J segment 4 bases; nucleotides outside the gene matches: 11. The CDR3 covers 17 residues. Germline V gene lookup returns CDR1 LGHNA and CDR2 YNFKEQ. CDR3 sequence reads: CASSQDLDSGISYEQYF. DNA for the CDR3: TGTGCCAGCAGCCAAGATCTGGATAGCGGGATTAGTTACGAGCAGTACTTC.

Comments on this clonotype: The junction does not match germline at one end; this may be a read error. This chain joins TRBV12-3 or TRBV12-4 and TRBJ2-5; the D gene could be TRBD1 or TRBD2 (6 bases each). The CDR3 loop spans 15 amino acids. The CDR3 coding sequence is TGTGCCAGCAGTTTACCGCAGGGGAGGCAAGAGACCCGGTACTTC. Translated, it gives CASSLPQGRQETRYF.

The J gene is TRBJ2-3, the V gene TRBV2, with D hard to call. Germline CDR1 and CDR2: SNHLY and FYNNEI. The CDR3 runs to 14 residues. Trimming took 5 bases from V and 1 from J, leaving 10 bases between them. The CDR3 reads CASSKTFGTDTQYF. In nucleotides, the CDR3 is TGTGCCAGCAGTAAGACGTTCGGCACAGATACGCAGTATTTT.

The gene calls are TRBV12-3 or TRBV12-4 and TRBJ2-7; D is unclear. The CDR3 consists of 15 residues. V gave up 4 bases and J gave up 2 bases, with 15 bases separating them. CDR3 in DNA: TGTGCCAGCAGTTACCCCTCCGCCGAGACCTACGAGCAGTACTTC. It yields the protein CASSYPSAETYEQYF.

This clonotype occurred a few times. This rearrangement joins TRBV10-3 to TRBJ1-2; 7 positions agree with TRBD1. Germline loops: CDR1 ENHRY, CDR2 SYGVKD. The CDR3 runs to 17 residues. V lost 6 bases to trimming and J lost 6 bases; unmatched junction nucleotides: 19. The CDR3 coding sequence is TGTGCCATCAGGGTTAAAAAGGCACAGGGGCTATCGGATGGCTACACCTTC. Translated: CAIRVKKAQGLSDGYTF.

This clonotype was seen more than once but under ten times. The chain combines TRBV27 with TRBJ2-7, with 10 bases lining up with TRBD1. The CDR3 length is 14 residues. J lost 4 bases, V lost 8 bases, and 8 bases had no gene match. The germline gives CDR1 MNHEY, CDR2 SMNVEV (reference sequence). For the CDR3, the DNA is TGTGCCAGCGCGAGAGGACAGGGGGTGTACGAGCAGTACTTC. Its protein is CASARGQGVYEQYF.

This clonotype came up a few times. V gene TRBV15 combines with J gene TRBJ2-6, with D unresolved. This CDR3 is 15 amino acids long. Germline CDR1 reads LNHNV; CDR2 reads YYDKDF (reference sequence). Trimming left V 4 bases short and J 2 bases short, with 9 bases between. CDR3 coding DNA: TGTGCCACCAGCACACGGAGTCCTGGGGCCAACGTCCTGACTTTC. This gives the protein CATSTRSPGANVLTF.

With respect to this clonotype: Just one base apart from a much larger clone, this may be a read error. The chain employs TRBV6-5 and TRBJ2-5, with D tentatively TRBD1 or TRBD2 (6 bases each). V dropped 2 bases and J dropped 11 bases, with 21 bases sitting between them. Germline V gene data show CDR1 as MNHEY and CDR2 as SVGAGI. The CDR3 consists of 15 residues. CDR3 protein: CASSYTGAAVDEQYF. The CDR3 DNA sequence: TGTGCCAGCAGTTACACGGGGGCGGCCGTGGATGAGCAGTACTTC.

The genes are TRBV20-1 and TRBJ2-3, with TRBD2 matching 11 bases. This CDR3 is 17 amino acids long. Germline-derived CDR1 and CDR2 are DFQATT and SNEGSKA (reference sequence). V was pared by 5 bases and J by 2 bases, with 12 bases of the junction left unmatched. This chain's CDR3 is CSAGGSGTSGITDTQYF. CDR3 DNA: TGCAGTGCTGGGGGCTCCGGGACTAGCGGCATCACAGATACGCAGTATTTT.

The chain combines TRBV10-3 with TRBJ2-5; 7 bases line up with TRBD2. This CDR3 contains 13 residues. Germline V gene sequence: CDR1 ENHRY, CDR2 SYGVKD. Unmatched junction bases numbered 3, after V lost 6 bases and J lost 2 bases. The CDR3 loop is CAISGGLQETQYF. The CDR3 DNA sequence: TGTGCCATCAGCGGGGGACTACAAGAGACCCAGTACTTC.

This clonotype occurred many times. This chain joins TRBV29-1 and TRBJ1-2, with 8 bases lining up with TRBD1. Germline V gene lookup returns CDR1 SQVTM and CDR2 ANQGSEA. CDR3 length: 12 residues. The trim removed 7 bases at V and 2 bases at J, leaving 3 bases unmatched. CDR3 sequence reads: CSARGQNYGYTF. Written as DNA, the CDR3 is TGCAGCGCCAGGGGGCAGAACTATGGCTACACCTTC.

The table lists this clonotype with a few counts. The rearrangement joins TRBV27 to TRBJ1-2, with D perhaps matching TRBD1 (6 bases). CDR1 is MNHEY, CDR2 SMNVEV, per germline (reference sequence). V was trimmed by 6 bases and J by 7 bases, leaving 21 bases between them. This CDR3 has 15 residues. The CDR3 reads CASRKNLQGWGGYTF. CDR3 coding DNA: TGTGCCAGCAGAAAGAACCTACAGGGATGGGGTGGCTACACCTTC.